The 8 T cell receptor beta chains given below trace back to one sample, sequenced in a study of OX40 agonist ivuxolimab in advanced cancers. Sequencing used immunoSEQ multiplex PCR; TCRdb keeps in-frame clones, though not all of them. The table records some 45,000 clones, around 88% of them present only once. Sequencing used CD4+ or CD8+ T cells sorted from blood, obtained in a trial of the OX40 agonist ivuxolimab. These receptors originate from an adult with an advanced solid tumor such as melanoma, head and neck, liver or kidney cancer.

The chain uses TRBV19 and TRBJ2-7; D uncertain. The germline V gene encodes CDR1 LNHDA and CDR2 SQIVND (reference sequence). V shed 3 bases and J shed 6 bases, with 12 bases lying between them. The length of the CDR3 is 13 residues. CDR3 residues: CASSISLGSEQYF. CDR3 DNA: TGTGCCAGTAGTATCTCGCTGGGTTCCGAGCAGTACTTC.

This rearrangement joins TRBV19 to TRBJ2-7, with a possible D match to TRBD2 (5 bases). The ends were cut back, 5 bases at V and 3 bases at J, with 14 bases in the middle. The germline V gene encodes CDR1 LNHDA and CDR2 SQIVND (reference sequence). This CDR3 is 14 amino acids long. This chain's CDR3 is CASSVWSGGYEQYF. The CDR3, as DNA: TGTGCCAGTAGTGTGTGGTCAGGAGGCTACGAGCAGTACTTC.

The chain links TRBV5-1 to TRBJ2-1; D is uncertain. Germline loops: CDR1 SGHRS, CDR2 YFSETQ. Between the trimmed V and J ends, which lost 0 bases and 7 bases, there was a span of 11 bases. The CDR3 covers 14 residues. CDR3 sequence: CASSLEAIWNEQFF. The CDR3 bases are TGCGCCAGCAGCTTGGAAGCTATTTGGAATGAGCAGTTCTTC.

The V and J genes are TRBV7-6 and TRBJ2-1; possible D gene TRBD2, 5 bases. This CDR3 spans 16 amino acids. The V gene's germline CDR1 is SGHVS and CDR2 FNYEAQ. With 0 bases removed from V and 8 bases from J, the gap between germline ends came to 17 bases. The CDR3 loop reads CASSLAGSGAWDEQFF. The DNA for the CDR3 is TGTGCCAGCAGCTTAGCGGGGAGCGGAGCTTGGGATGAGCAGTTCTTC.

This clone was seen a single time. The chain has TRBV5-6 and TRBJ2-3; a possible D gene is TRBD2 (5 bases). V was pared by 0 bases and J by 1 base, with 6 bases between. Germline V gene lookup returns CDR1 SGHDT and CDR2 YYEEEE. The CDR3 length is 14 residues. DNA of the CDR3: TGTGCCAGCAGCTTGGGGCGGGGCACAGATACGCAGTATTTT. This encodes CASSLGRGTDTQYF. Filled out from reference TRBV5-6 and TRBJ2-3, the complete variable domain reads DAGVTQSPTHLIKTRGQQVTLRCSPKSGHDTVSWYQQALGQGPQFIFQYYEEEERQRGNFPDRFSGHQFPNYSSELNVNALLLGDSALYLCASSLGRGTDTQYFGPGTRLTVL.

With regard to this clone: Different DNA sequences within this sample yield the same CDR3. The J gene is TRBJ1-2, the V gene TRBV7-9; TRBD1 might be the D (5 bases). This CDR3 comprises 15 residues. Germline V lookup: CDR1 SEHNR, CDR2 FQNEAQ (reference sequence). The V and J ends lost 5 bases and 4 bases respectively, with 17 bases between them. The CDR3 bases are TGTGCCAGCAGCAGCCTCGGGGACTTGATCTATGGCTACACCTTC. Encoded protein: CASSSLGDLIYGYTF.

The gene calls are TRBV4-1 and TRBJ1-2; no firm D call. Trimming shortened V by 1 base and J by 7 bases, and 19 bases separated the two germline ends. The CDR3 runs to 16 residues. CDR1 and CDR2 from the germline V gene are MGHRA and YSYEKL. DNA for the CDR3: TGCGCCAGCAGCCAAGGTACGTCAGGCACCTATGTTGGCTACACCTTC. Protein product: CASSQGTSGTYVGYTF.

V is TRBV5-1 and J is TRBJ2-7; D not resolved. Germline CDR1 reads SGHRS; CDR2 reads YFSETQ. V lost 2 bases, J lost 0 bases, and 15 bases lay in between. This CDR3 is 16 amino acids long. CDR3 loop: CASSLRAAPSSYEQYV. DNA for the CDR3: TGCGCCAGCAGCTTACGGGCAGCCCCAAGCTCCTACGAGCAGTACGTC.